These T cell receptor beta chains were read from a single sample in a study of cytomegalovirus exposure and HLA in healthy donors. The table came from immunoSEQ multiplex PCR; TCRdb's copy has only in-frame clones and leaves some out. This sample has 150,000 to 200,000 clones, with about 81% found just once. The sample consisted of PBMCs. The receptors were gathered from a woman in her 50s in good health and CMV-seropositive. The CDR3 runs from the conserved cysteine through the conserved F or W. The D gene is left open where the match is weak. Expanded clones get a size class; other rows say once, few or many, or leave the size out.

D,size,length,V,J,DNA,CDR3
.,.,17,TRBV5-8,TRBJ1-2,TGTGCCAGCAGCTTAGCGACAGGCGGGGGCGCTGGCTATGGCTACACCTTC,CASSLATGGGAGYGYTF
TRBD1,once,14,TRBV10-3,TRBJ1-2,TGTGCCATCAGCAGACAGGGAAGTAACTATGGCTACACCTTC,CAISRQGSNYGYTF
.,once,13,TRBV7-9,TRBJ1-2,TGTGCCAGCAGCTTAGGGGGCAACTATGGCTACACCTTC,CASSLGGNYGYTF
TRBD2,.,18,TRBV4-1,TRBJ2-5,TGCGCCAGCAGCCAAGATCGGACTAGCGGGGGGGCATCAGAGACCCAGTACTTC,CASSQDRTSGGASETQYF
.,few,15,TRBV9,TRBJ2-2,TGTGCCAGCAGCCGGGTCCTGGCCGGGTCCGGGGAGCTGTTTTTT,CASSRVLAGSGELFF
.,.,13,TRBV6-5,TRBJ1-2,TGTGCCAGCAGACCCGACAGCCTCTATGGCTACACCTTC,CASRPDSLYGYTF
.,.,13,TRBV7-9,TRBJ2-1,TGTGCCAGCAGCTCCAATTGGGGGGATGAGCAGTTCTTC,CASSSNWGDEQFF
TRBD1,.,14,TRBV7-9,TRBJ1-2,TGTTCCAGCAGCTGGGGACAGCCAAACTATGGCTACACCTTC,CSSSWGQPNYGYTF
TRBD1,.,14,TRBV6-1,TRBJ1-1,TGTGCCAGCAGTCCCCGGACAGGGCGGACTGAAGCTTTCTTT,CASSPRTGRTEAFF
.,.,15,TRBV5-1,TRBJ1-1,TGCGCCAGCAGCTTGTTAGGCCGGGGGGGCACTGAAGCTTTCTTT,CASSLLGRGGTEAFF
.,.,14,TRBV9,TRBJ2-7,TGTGCCAGCAGCGTTACCGCGCGGGAAGGGGAGCAGTACTTC,CASSVTAREGEQYF
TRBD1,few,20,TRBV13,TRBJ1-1,TGTGCCAGCAGCTTAGAGGGGACAGGGGGCGCGGTAGGCGTCGACACTGAAGCTTTCTTT,CASSLEGTGGAVGVDTEAFF
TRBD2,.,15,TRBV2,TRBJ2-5,TGTGCCATAGGGACTAGCGGGGGGACGGCAGAGACCCAGTACTTC,CAIGTSGGTAETQYF
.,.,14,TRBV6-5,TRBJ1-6,TGTGCCAGCAGCTCCTGGGGGGATGGGTCACCCCTCCACTTT,CASSSWGDGSPLHF
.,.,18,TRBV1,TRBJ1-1,TGCACCAGCAGCCAACCATCTCCCGGGACAGGGCAGAACACTGAAGCTTTCTTT,CTSSQPSPGTGQNTEAFF
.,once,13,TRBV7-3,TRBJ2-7,TGTGCCAGCAGCTTGAGTGGAGGGGACGAGCAGTACTTC,CASSLSGGDEQYF
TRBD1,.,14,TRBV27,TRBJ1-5,TGTGCCAGCAGTCCGGGACAGGGGAAACAGCCCCAGCATTTT,CASSPGQGKQPQHF
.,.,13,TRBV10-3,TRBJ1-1,TGTGCCATCAGTGAGCCGGGGATGGCTGAAGCTTTCTTT,CAISEPGMAEAFF
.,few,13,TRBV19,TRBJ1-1,TGTGCCAGTAGTATAACCGAGAATGCTGAAGCTTTCTTT,CASSITENAEAFF
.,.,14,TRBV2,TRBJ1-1,TGTGCCAGCAGGGACTCCCTGATTGCAACTGAAGCTTTCTTT,CASRDSLIATEAFF
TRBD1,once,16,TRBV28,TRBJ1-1,TGTGCCAGCAGATCGCAGGGGGCGCAGCTGAACACTGAAGCTTTCTTT,CASRSQGAQLNTEAFF
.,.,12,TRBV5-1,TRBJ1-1,TGCGCCAGCAGCCAGGGGAGTACTGAAGCTTTCTTT,CASSQGSTEAFF
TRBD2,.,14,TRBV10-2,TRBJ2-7,TGCGCCAGTAGAAAGGGAGGGAGCTCCTACGAGCAGTACTTC,CASRKGGSSYEQYF